The clone carrying this T cell receptor beta chain was seen ten or more times. The germline V gene encodes CDR1 SGHVS and CDR2 FNYEAQ. The V end lost 5 bases, the J end lost 5 bases, and 18 bases lay between the germline ends. This CDR3 is 15 amino acids long. This record belongs to a study of spatial heterogeneity in lung cancer. Overall study context: A unique TCR and UMI combination showed up more than ten times in raw reads, on average.

TCRdb passed the 5' RACE reads through MiXCR, listing each CDR3 protein once. This sample has 55,000 to 70,000 distinct CDR3 sequences, with roughly 5.9% found just once. As for time point: sample taken at primary tumor resection. Unsorted whole RNA from tumor, nontumor lung or frozen PBMC underwent sequencing. The TCR was taken from a female donor with early-stage non-small cell lung cancer. The starting material was PBMCs, obtained at surgery. The chain uses TRBV7-6 and TRBJ1-2; tentative D call: TRBD1 (5 bases). The CDR3 sequence: CASSANGRVRYGYTF. CDR3 coding DNA: TGTGCCAGCAGCGCCAACGGCAGGGTGAGGTATGGCTACACCTTC.